A selection of T cell receptor beta chains follows, all from one sample in a study of shared clonotypes between healthy human individuals. Sequencing used immunoSEQ multiplex PCR; TCRdb keeps in-frame clones, though not all of them. The sample lists about 2 million clones; about 95% were seen once. Sequences were obtained from naive CD8+ T cells sorted from blood. These receptors came from a man younger than 30 in good health. Both conserved end residues are part of each CDR3. A D gene is named only where the DNA matches it firmly.

v_gene: TRBV27
d_gene: TRBD1
j_gene: TRBJ2-7
CDR3aa: CASSPGAGQGRYEQYF

v_gene: TRBV5-8
d_gene: TRBD2
j_gene: TRBJ2-1
CDR3aa: CASSGLAGGTEQFF

v_gene: TRBV4-3
d_gene: .
j_gene: TRBJ2-5
CDR3aa: CASSLEARVWETQYF

v_gene: TRBV5-4
d_gene: .
j_gene: TRBJ2-5
CDR3aa: CASSFTNEETQYF

v_gene: TRBV28
d_gene: .
j_gene: TRBJ1-1
CDR3aa: CASTWDRTEAFF

v_gene: TRBV27
d_gene: .
j_gene: TRBJ1-2
CDR3aa: CASSLFGGQYGYTF

v_gene: TRBV5-6
d_gene: .
j_gene: TRBJ1-3
CDR3aa: CASSLTGDGNTIYF

v_gene: TRBV5-4
d_gene: TRBD2
j_gene: TRBJ2-5
CDR3aa: CASSIPPGLAGAATQYF

v_gene: TRBV11-2
d_gene: TRBD1
j_gene: TRBJ2-7
CDR3aa: CASSWDRGGSYEQYF

v_gene: TRBV29-1
d_gene: .
j_gene: TRBJ1-1
CDR3aa: CSVEIPEKNTEAFF

v_gene: TRBV6-1
d_gene: .
j_gene: TRBJ1-2
CDR3aa: CASSPLGAGYTF

v_gene: TRBV6-1
d_gene: .
j_gene: TRBJ2-3
CDR3aa: CASSDLGFSDTQYF

v_gene: TRBV2
d_gene: TRBD2
j_gene: TRBJ2-1
CDR3aa: CASSHLRGEGWNEQFF

v_gene: TRBV9
d_gene: TRBD2
j_gene: TRBJ2-3
CDR3aa: CASSVLTSGTSTDTQYF

v_gene: TRBV10-2
d_gene: .
j_gene: TRBJ2-5
CDR3aa: CASSESTFQETQYF

v_gene: TRBV30
d_gene: TRBD2
j_gene: TRBJ2-5
CDR3aa: CAWSLGTSGLGETQYF

v_gene: TRBV27
d_gene: .
j_gene: TRBJ1-6
CDR3aa: CASSQDRMSSYNSPLHF

v_gene: TRBV9
d_gene: .
j_gene: TRBJ2-1
CDR3aa: CASSVSSGVSYNEQFF

v_gene: TRBV14
d_gene: TRBD1
j_gene: TRBJ2-2
CDR3aa: CASSLGQGGELFF

v_gene: TRBV28
d_gene: .
j_gene: TRBJ1-4
CDR3aa: CASSLDREKLFF

v_gene: TRBV20-1
d_gene: .
j_gene: TRBJ2-1
CDR3aa: CSARMRGEQFF

v_gene: TRBV9
d_gene: TRBD1
j_gene: TRBJ2-5
CDR3aa: CASSVGTGEETQYF